Below, 19 T cell receptor beta chains from the same sample are listed, as sequenced in a study of Ad26.COV2.S vaccination and SARS-CoV-2 variants. Described treatment: roughly 20 received Ad26.COV2.S at low or high dose, single or two shots; roughly five received placebo; per-sample allocation not given. Following the first vaccine or placebo injection, samples were taken on day 63. This table comes from immunoSEQ multiplex PCR, and its TCRdb copy is limited to in-frame clones, with some not included. The sample yields a few hundred thousand clones, around 87% seen once. Sample: peripheral blood, taken in a trial of Ad26.COV2.S vaccine versus placebo. The receptors shown here come from a person between 18 and 65 years old who received the Ad26.COV2.S COVID-19 vaccine or a placebo.

This clone was recorded a few times. The CDR3 sequence: CASSRRDLGMDPLHF. The DNA of the CDR3 is TGTGCCAGCAGCCGCAGGGACCTCGGTATGGATCCCCTCCACTTT. The gene calls are TRBV28 and TRBJ1-6, with TRBD1 as a possible D gene (5 bases). CDR3 length equals 15 residues. V was trimmed by 6 bases and J by 13 bases, leaving 22 bases between them. CDR1 is MDHEN, CDR2 SYDVKM, per germline.

This rearrangement joins TRBV7-7 to TRBJ2-1; 8 bases align to TRBD2. J was trimmed by 4 bases and V by 5 bases; bases with no gene match: 10. Germline lookup yields CDR1 SSHAT and CDR2 FNYEAQ (reference sequence). The CDR3 is 16 residues long. The CDR3 protein is CASSPLGSGGYNEQFF. DNA of the CDR3: TGTGCCAGCAGCCCCCTGGGGAGCGGGGGTTACAATGAGCAGTTCTTC. Full variable domain (rest looked up from reference TRBV7-7 and TRBJ2-1): GAGVSQSPRYKVTKRGQDVTLRCDPISSHATLYWYQQALGQGPEFLTYFNYEAQPDKSGLPSDRFSAERPEGSISTLTIQRTEQRDSAMYRCASSPLGSGGYNEQFFGPGTRLTVL.

The rearrangement links TRBV5-1 to TRBJ2-4, with D maybe TRBD1 (5 bases). Trimming removed 0 bases at V and 6 bases at J, with 13 bases between. The V gene's germline CDR1 is SGHRS and CDR2 YFSETQ. There are 15 residues in the CDR3. The DNA of the CDR3 is TGCGCCAGCAGCTTGGCATCGTGGGGCACAAACATTCAGTACTTC. It encodes CASSLASWGTNIQYF. The full variable domain, rest sourced from reference TRBV5-1 and TRBJ2-4, is KAGVTQTPRYLIKTRGQQVTLSCSPISGHRSVSWYQQTPGQGLQFLFEYFSETQRNKGNFPGRFSGRQFSNSRSEMNVSTLELGDSALYLCASSLASWGTNIQYFGAGTRLSVL.

CDR3 sequence: CASSLTGTGAGELFF. The CDR3, as DNA: TGTGCCAGCAGCCTGACAGGGACGGGTGCCGGGGAGCTGTTTTTT. This rearrangement joins TRBV7-2 to TRBJ2-2; the match to TRBD1 covers 7 bases. The J segment lost 6 bases and the V segment lost 5 bases, leaving 9 bases of the junction unmatched. The CDR3 is 15 residues long. Germline V CDR1 and CDR2: SGHTA, FQGNSA.

The rearrangement joins TRBV24-1 to TRBJ2-3; 12 positions match TRBD2. Germline loops: CDR1 KGHDR, CDR2 SFDVKD. The CDR3 loop spans 17 amino acids. With V trimmed by 2 bases and J by 4 bases, 6 bases remained unmatched. This CDR3 is CATSDYRTSGAADTQYF. The DNA of the CDR3 is TGTGCCACCAGTGATTACAGGACTAGCGGGGCGGCAGATACGCAGTATTTT.

The CDR3, as DNA: TGTGCCAGCAGAAAGACAGGGGCGGAGACCCAGTACTTC. Protein sequence: CASRKTGAETQYF. The chain combines TRBV7-2 with TRBJ2-5; 8 bases agree with TRBD1. The CDR3 totals 13 residues. Germline V gene sequence: CDR1 SGHTA, CDR2 FQGNSA. The V segment lost 6 bases and the J segment 5 bases; nucleotides outside the gene matches: 5. Full variable domain (outside the CDR3, taken from reference TRBV7-2 and TRBJ2-5): GAGVSQSPSNKVTEKGKDVELRCDPISGHTALYWYRQSLGQGLEFLIYFQGNSAPDKSGLPSDRFSAERTGGSVSTLTIQRTQQEDSAVYLCASRKTGAETQYFGPGTRLLVL.

The chain couples TRBV2 to TRBJ2-3, with TRBD2 matching over 13 bases. With 6 bases clipped from V and 2 bases from J, the junction kept 5 bases outside the gene matches. The CDR3 runs 16 residues. Germline V CDR1 and CDR2: SNHLY, FYNNEI. CDR3 nucleotides: TGTGCCAGCAGCCCGACTAGCGGGGGGATCACAGATACGCAGTATTTT. Translated: CASSPTSGGITDTQYF.

The rearrangement uses TRBV27 and TRBJ1-5; TRBD1 matches at 9 bases. Unmatched junction bases numbered 5, after V lost 6 bases and J lost 5 bases. The CDR3 consists of 14 residues. CDR1 and CDR2 (germline): MNHEY, SMNVEV (reference sequence). The CDR3 spells CASSQQGADQPQHF. The DNA for the CDR3 is TGTGCCAGCAGCCAACAGGGGGCGGATCAGCCCCAGCATTTT.

This chain connects TRBV6-5 to TRBJ2-5; the match to TRBD2 covers 10 bases. The V and J ends lost 8 bases and 5 bases, in that order; junction bases with no gene match: 8. The CDR3 contains 14 residues. Germline CDR1 is MNHEY and CDR2 is SVGAGI. CDR3 sequence: CASRLQRGGETQYF. DNA for the CDR3: TGTGCCAGCCGCCTACAGCGGGGGGGCGAGACCCAGTACTTC.

The chain has TRBV6-2 or TRBV6-3 and TRBJ2-5, with TRBD2 matching 9 bases. CDR3 length equals 17 residues. Germline assignment: CDR1 MNHEY and CDR2 SVGEGT. With V trimmed by 6 bases and J by 3 bases, 14 bases remained unmatched. The CDR3 nucleotides are TGTGCCAGCAGCCCCTTCTGGGCGGGGGGGCCGGAAGAGACCCAGTACTTC. Translation: CASSPFWAGGPEETQYF.

The CDR3 reads CASSLDLGAGNTIYF. In nucleotides, the CDR3 is TGCGCCAGCAGCTTGGATTTGGGGGCTGGAAACACCATATATTTT. The chain recombines TRBV5-1 with TRBJ1-3, with a weak D call TRBD1 (5 bases). V was trimmed by 0 bases and J by 2 bases, leaving 9 bases between them. The germline V gene encodes CDR1 SGHRS and CDR2 YFSETQ. CDR3 size: 15 residues.

The chain carries TRBV11-2 and TRBJ2-5, with 8 bases matching TRBD2. V gave up 10 bases and J gave up 4 bases; unmatched junction bases: 5. The CDR3 runs to 12 residues. Germline V CDR1 and CDR2: SGHAT, FQNNGV. The CDR3: CATRTSTETQYF. The CDR3 DNA reads TGTGCCACCCGGACTAGCACAGAGACCCAGTACTTC.

The chain carries TRBV7-2 and TRBJ1-4; TRBD1 matches 7 bases. This CDR3 is built from 15 residues. The germline CDR1 and CDR2 sequences are SGHTA and FQGNSA. The V and J ends lost 0 bases and 6 bases, in that order; junction bases with no gene match: 4. The CDR3 sequence is CASSLARGLDEKLFF. Written as DNA, the CDR3 is TGTGCCAGCAGCTTAGCGAGGGGGCTCGATGAAAAACTGTTTTTT.

The V gene is TRBV30, the J gene TRBJ2-1; D is ambiguous. Germline V gives CDR1 GTSNPN, CDR2 SVGIG (reference sequence). Trimming left V 0 bases short and J 6 bases short, with 6 bases between. The CDR3 is made up of 12 amino acids. The CDR3 DNA follows: TGTGCCTGGAGTGTACTTACCAATGAGCAGTTCTTC. This sequence encodes CAWSVLTNEQFF.

The V call is TRBV19, the J call TRBJ2-3; possibly TRBD1 for D (5 bases). Trimming left V 5 bases short and J 3 bases short, with 12 bases between. Germline CDR1 reads LNHDA; CDR2 reads SQIVND (reference sequence). The CDR3 extends over 14 amino acids. The DNA for the CDR3 is TGTGCCAGTAGTCCAATCCAGGGTACAGATACGCAGTATTTT. Translated, it gives CASSPIQGTDTQYF. Full variable domain (rest looked up from reference TRBV19 and TRBJ2-3): DGGITQSPKYLFRKEGQNVTLSCEQNLNHDAMYWYRQDPGQGLRLIYYSQIVNDFQKGDIAEGYSVSREKKESFPLTVTSAQKNPTAFYLCASSPIQGTDTQYFGPGTRLTVL.

V gene TRBV5-8 combines with J gene TRBJ1-1, with D uncertain. V lost 6 bases and J lost 0, with 12 bases in between. The germline V gene has CDR1 SGHTS and CDR2 YDEGEE. CDR3 size: 14 residues. CDR3 amino acids: CASNLYDMNTEAFF. Written as DNA, the CDR3 is TGTGCCAGCAACTTATACGATATGAACACTGAAGCTTTCTTT. Filled out from reference TRBV5-8 and TRBJ1-1, the complete variable domain reads EAGVTQSPTHLIKTRGQQATLRCSPISGHTSVYWYQQALGLGLQFLLWYDEGEERNRGNFPPRFSGRQFPNYSSELNVNALELEDSALYLCASNLYDMNTEAFFGQGTRLTVV.

The CDR3 reads CASSATGVDGYTF. CDR3 DNA sequence: TGTGCCAGCAGCGCGACAGGGGTAGATGGCTACACCTTC. The chain carries TRBV7-3 and TRBJ1-2; 8 positions match TRBD1. The CDR3 is 13 amino acids. V lost 5 bases, J lost 6 bases, and 5 bases stayed unmatched. Germline V gene sequence: CDR1 SGHTA, CDR2 FQGTGA.

This rearrangement joins TRBV19 to TRBJ2-4; maybe TRBD1 (6 bases). The V end was cut by 10 bases, the J end by 3 bases, with 16 bases between. The CDR3 totals 14 residues. The germline gives CDR1 LNHDA, CDR2 SQIVND (reference sequence). The CDR3 DNA follows: TGTGCCATTAGGCCAGGGGTCGACAAAAACATTCAGTACTTC. This codes for CAIRPGVDKNIQYF.

The chain is built from TRBV4-1 and TRBJ2-1; 10 nucleotides agree with TRBD2. Trimming cost V 4 bases and J 6 bases; bases outside gene matches: 15. The CDR3 is made up of 18 amino acids. The germline V gene has CDR1 MGHRA and CDR2 YSYEKL. DNA of the CDR3: TGCGCCAGCAGCCCAGGCGCTATTCCTCTAGCGGGGGTCAATGAGCAGTTCTTC. Its protein product is CASSPGAIPLAGVNEQFF.